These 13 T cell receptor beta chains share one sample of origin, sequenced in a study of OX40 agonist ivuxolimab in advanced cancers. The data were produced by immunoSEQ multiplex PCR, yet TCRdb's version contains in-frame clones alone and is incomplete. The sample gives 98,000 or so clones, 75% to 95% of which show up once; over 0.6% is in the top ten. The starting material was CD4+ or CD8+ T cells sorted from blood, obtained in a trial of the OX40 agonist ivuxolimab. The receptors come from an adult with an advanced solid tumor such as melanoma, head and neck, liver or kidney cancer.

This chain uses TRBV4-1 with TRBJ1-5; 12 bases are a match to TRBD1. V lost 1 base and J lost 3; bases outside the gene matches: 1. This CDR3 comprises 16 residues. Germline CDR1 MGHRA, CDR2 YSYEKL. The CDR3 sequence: CASSQGDRGPNQPQHF. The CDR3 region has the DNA TGCGCCAGCAGCCAAGGGGACAGGGGGCCCAATCAGCCCCAGCATTTT.

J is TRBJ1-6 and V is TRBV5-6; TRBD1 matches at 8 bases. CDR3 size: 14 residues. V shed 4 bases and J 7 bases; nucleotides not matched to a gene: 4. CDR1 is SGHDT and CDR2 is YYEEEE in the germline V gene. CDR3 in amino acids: CASSIRDRNSPLHF. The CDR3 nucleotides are TGTGCCAGCAGCATCCGGGACAGGAATTCACCCCTCCACTTT.

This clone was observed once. The CDR3 region is CATSRDESGAFF. CDR3 DNA: TGTGCCACCAGCAGAGATGAAAGCGGGGCGTTCTTC. J is TRBJ2-1 and V is TRBV15; 7 bases are shared with TRBD2. V was clipped by 0 bases and J by 15 bases; unmatched bases: 5. This CDR3 is 12 amino acids long. The germline gives CDR1 LNHNV, CDR2 YYDKDF (reference sequence).

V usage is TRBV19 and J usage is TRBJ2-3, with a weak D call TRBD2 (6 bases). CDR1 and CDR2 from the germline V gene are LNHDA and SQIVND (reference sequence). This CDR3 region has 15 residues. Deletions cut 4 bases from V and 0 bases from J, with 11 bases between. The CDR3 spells CASSTTSTSTDTQYF. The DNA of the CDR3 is TGTGCCAGTAGTACAACTAGCACAAGCACAGATACGCAGTATTTT.

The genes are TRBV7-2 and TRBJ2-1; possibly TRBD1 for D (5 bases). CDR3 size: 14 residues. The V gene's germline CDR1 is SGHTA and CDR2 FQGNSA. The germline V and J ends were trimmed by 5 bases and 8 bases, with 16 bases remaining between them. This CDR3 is CASSRQGAEDEQFF. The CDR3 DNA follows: TGTGCCAGCAGCCGACAAGGGGCCGAAGATGAGCAGTTCTTC.

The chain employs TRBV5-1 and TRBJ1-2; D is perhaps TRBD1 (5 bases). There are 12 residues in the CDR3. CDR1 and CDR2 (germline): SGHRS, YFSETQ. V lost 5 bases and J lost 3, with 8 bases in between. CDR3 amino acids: CASSGGDYGYTF. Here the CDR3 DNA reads TGCGCCAGCAGTGGGGGAGACTATGGCTACACCTTC.

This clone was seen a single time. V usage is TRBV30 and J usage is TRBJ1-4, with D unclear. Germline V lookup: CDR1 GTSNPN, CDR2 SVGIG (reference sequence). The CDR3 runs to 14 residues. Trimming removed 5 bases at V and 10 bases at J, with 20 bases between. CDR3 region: CAWDDPPGMRKLFF. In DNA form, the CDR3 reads TGTGCCTGGGACGACCCACCCGGAATGCGAAAACTGTTTTTT.

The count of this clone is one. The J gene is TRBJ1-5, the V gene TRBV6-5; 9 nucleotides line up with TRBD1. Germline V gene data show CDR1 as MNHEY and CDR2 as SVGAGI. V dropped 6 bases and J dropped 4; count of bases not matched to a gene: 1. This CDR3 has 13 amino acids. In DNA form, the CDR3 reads TGTGCCAGCAGGGGGACAGGGAATCAGCCCCAGCATTTT. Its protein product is CASRGTGNQPQHF.

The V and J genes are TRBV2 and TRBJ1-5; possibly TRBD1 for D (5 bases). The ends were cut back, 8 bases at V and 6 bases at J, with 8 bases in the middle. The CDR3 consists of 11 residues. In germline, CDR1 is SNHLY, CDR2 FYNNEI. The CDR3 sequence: CASGTIQPQHF. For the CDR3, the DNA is TGTGCCAGCGGGACGATTCAGCCCCAGCATTTT.

The chain's CDR3 is CASSRGTDTQYF. The CDR3 region has the DNA TGCGCCAGCAGTCGCGGGACAGATACGCAGTATTTT. V and J are TRBV10-1 and TRBJ2-3, with a possible D match to TRBD2 (5 bases). CDR3 length: 12 residues. The V end lost 5 bases, the J end lost 3 bases, and 6 bases lay between the germline ends. Germline loops: CDR1 WNHNN, CDR2 SYGVQD (reference sequence).

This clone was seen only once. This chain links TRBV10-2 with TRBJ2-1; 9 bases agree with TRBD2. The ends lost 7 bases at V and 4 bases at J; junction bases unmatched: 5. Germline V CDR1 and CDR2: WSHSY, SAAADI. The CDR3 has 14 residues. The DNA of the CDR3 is TGCGCCAGCACCGGGACTAGCACTTACAATGAGCAGTTCTTC. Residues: CASTGTSTYNEQFF.

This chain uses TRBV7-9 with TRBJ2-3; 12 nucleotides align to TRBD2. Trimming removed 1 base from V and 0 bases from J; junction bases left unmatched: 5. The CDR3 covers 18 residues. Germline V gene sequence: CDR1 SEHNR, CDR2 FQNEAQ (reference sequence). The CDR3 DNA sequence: TGTGCCAGCAGCTTAGGAATCACTAGCGGGGGGAGCACAGATACGCAGTATTTT. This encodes CASSLGITSGGSTDTQYF.

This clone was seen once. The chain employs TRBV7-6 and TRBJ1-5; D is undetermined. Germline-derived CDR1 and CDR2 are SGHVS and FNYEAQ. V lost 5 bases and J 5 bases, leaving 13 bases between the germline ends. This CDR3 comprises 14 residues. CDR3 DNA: TGTGCCAGCAGCCCTCAAGAAAGTGATCAGCCCCAGCATTTT. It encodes CASSPQESDQPQHF.